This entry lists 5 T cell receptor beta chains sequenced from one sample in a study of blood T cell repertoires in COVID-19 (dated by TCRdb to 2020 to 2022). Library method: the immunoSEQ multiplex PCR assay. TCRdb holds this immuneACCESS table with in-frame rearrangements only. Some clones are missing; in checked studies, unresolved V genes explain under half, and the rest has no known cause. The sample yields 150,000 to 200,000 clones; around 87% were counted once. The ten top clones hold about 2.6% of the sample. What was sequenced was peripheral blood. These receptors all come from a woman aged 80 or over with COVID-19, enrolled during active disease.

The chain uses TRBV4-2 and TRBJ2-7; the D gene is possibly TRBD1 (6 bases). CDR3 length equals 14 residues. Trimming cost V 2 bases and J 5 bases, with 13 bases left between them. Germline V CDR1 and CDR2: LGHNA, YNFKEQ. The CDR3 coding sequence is TGTGCCAGCAGCCAATACCAGGGGCAAAACGAGCAGTACTTC. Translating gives CASSQYQGQNEQYF.

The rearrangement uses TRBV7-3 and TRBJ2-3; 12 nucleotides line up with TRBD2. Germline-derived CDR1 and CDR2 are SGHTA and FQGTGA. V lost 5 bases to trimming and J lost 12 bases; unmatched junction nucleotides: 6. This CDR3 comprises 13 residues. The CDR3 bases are TGTGCCAGCAGCCTCGGGACTAGCGGGTCCCAGTATTTT. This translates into CASSLGTSGSQYF.

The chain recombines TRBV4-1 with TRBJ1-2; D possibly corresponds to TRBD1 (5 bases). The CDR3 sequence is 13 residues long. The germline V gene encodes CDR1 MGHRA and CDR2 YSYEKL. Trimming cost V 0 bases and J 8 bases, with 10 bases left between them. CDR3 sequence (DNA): TGCGCCAGCAGCCAAGACAGGGTCGACGGCTACACCTTC. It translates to CASSQDRVDGYTF.

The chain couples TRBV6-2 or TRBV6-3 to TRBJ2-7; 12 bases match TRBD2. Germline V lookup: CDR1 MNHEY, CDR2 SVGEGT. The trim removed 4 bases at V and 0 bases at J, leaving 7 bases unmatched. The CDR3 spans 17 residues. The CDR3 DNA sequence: TGTGCCAGCAGTTCGACTAGCGGGAGCATCTTCTCCTACGAGCAGTACTTC. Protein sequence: CASSSTSGSIFSYEQYF.

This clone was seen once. The CDR3 DNA reads TGTGCCAGCAGTTTGAGCGGACTGGGGAACACTGAAGCTTTCTTT. Its protein product is CASSLSGLGNTEAFF. The rearrangement links TRBV27 to TRBJ1-1; D gene uncertain. Looked up from germline, CDR1 is MNHEY and CDR2 is SMNVEV (reference sequence). The germline V and J ends were trimmed by 3 bases and 1 base, with 12 bases remaining between them. This CDR3 comprises 15 residues.